Listed below are T cell receptor beta chains from one sample, sequenced in a study of blood T cell repertoires in COVID-19. The repertoire was sequenced with immunoSEQ multiplex PCR; TCRdb's copy has only in-frame clones and lacks some. Among 310,000 or so clones, more than 75% were seen once, and the ten largest hold 1.5% to 2%. The sequenced sample was peripheral blood. Receptors originate from a woman between 45 and 60 years old with acute or convalescent COVID-19. The CDR3 runs from the conserved cysteine through the conserved F or W. The D gene is left open where the match is weak. Rows may omit the clone size; those that give it use once, few, many or a size class.

CDR3: CASSEGKLAGADTQYF
DNA: TGTGCCAGCAGTGAGGGGAAACTAGCGGGAGCAGATACGCAGTATTTT
V: TRBV6-1
J: TRBJ2-3
D: TRBD2
size: NA

CDR3: CAVHKTYNEQFF
DNA: TGTGCCGTCCACAAGACCTACAATGAGCAGTTCTTC
V: TRBV6-5
J: TRBJ2-1
D: NA
size: NA

CDR3: CASSKGDRGEETQYF
DNA: TGTGCCAGTAGTAAGGGTGACAGGGGAGAAGAGACCCAGTACTTC
V: TRBV19
J: TRBJ2-5
D: TRBD1
size: NA

CDR3: CASSQADNPPTRLTFGRNEQFF
DNA: TGCGCCAGCAGCCAAGCTGATAACCCACCCACGCGCCTTACATTTGGGCGAAATGAGCAGTTCTTC
V: TRBV4-1
J: TRBJ2-1
D: NA
size: NA

CDR3: CASSQERSSYTGNTIYF
DNA: TGCGCCAGCAGCCAAGAAAGATCCAGTTACACTGGAAACACCATATATTTT
V: TRBV4-3
J: TRBJ1-3
D: NA
size: few

CDR3: CASSIGQGAQPQHF
DNA: TGTGCCAGCAGCATAGGACAGGGGGCTCAGCCCCAGCATTTT
V: TRBV7-9
J: TRBJ1-5
D: TRBD1
size: NA

CDR3: CASSFERVAEAFF
DNA: TGTGCCAGCAGCTTTGAGAGGGTGGCTGAAGCTTTCTTT
V: TRBV5-8
J: TRBJ1-1
D: NA
size: NA

CDR3: CAWIRAVGGYEQFF
DNA: TGTGCCTGGATCCGGGCTGTGGGGGGTTATGAGCAGTTCTTC
V: TRBV30
J: TRBJ2-1
D: NA
size: few

CDR3: CSAPDGYTF
DNA: TGCAGCGCACCGGATGGCTACACCTTC
V: TRBV29-1
J: TRBJ1-2
D: NA
size: NA

CDR3: CASSVVPTWEKLFF
DNA: TGTGCCAGCAGCGTAGTCCCTACCTGGGAAAAACTGTTTTTT
V: TRBV9
J: TRBJ1-4
D: NA
size: few

CDR3: CASSPTGGSNQPQHF
DNA: TGTGCCAGCTCACCTACAGGGGGCAGCAATCAGCCCCAGCATTTT
V: TRBV18
J: TRBJ1-5
D: TRBD1
size: NA

CDR3: CASSYSDRVYEQYF
DNA: TGTGCCAGCAGTTATTCTGACAGGGTCTACGAGCAGTACTTC
V: TRBV6-6
J: TRBJ2-7
D: TRBD1
size: NA

CDR3: CASSPAGQGATEAFF
DNA: TGTGCCAGCAGTCCCGCCGGACAGGGGGCCACTGAAGCTTTCTTT
V: TRBV28
J: TRBJ1-1
D: TRBD1
size: NA

CDR3: CASSLDRSSSYEQYF
DNA: TGTGCTAGCAGCTTGGACAGGAGTAGCTCCTACGAGCAGTACTTC
V: TRBV7-7
J: TRBJ2-7
D: TRBD1
size: NA

CDR3: CASSYGRGQTYEQYF
DNA: TGTGCCAGCAGTTACGGCAGGGGACAAACCTACGAGCAGTACTTC
V: TRBV6-2/TRBV6-3
J: TRBJ2-7
D: NA
size: once

CDR3: CASRGTGGFGYTF
DNA: TGTGCCAGCAGGGGGACAGGGGGCTTTGGCTACACCTTC
V: TRBV6-4
J: TRBJ1-2
D: TRBD1
size: NA

CDR3: CASMGQGWEQFF
DNA: TGTGCCAGCATGGGGCAGGGATGGGAGCAGTTCTTC
V: TRBV28
J: TRBJ2-1
D: NA
size: NA

CDR3: CSVRLAGGLAYNEQFF
DNA: TGCAGCGTCAGACTAGCGGGAGGCCTAGCCTACAATGAGCAGTTCTTC
V: TRBV29-1
J: TRBJ2-1
D: TRBD2
size: NA

CDR3: CASSLEGALTEAFF
DNA: TGCGCCAGCAGCTTGGAGGGGGCACTCACTGAAGCTTTCTTT
V: TRBV5-1
J: TRBJ1-1
D: TRBD1
size: few

CDR3: CASSFTGGSGANVLTF
DNA: TGTGCCAGCAGCTTTACAGGGGGCTCTGGGGCCAACGTCCTGACTTTC
V: TRBV5-8
J: TRBJ2-6
D: TRBD1
size: NA

CDR3: CASSLRQGAGETQYF
DNA: TGTGCCAGCAGCTTGCGCCAGGGGGCGGGAGAGACCCAGTACTTC
V: TRBV5-4
J: TRBJ2-5
D: TRBD1
size: NA

CDR3: CASSQEGRGTEQRSYEQYF
DNA: TGTGCCAGCAGCCAAGAGGGACGGGGGACAGAACAGCGCTCCTACGAGCAGTACTTC
V: TRBV3-1/TRBV3-2
J: TRBJ2-7
D: NA
size: many

CDR3: CASKQPRGETQYF
DNA: TGTGCCAGCAAGCAACCTCGGGGGGAGACCCAGTACTTC
V: TRBV2
J: TRBJ2-5
D: NA
size: NA